Listed below are T cell receptor beta chains from one sample, sequenced in a study of T cell responses to AZD1222 COVID-19 vaccine. Using immunoSEQ multiplex PCR, the repertoire was profiled, and TCRdb retains in-frame clones only, with some absent. The sample gives about 97,000 clones, around 88% of which show up once; 6% to 8% is in the top ten. The sample was peripheral blood, taken on day 0 of AZD1222 vaccination. Every receptor here comes from an adult in good health. Both conserved end residues are part of each CDR3. D genes are given only for firm matches. Expanded clones are given a class, and other clones once, few, many or no size at all.

D: .; size: .; J: TRBJ1-2; V: TRBV5-1; CDR3: CASIPSPGSGYGYTF; DNA: TGCGCCAGCATCCCTTCCCCAGGGTCAGGCTATGGCTACACCTTC
D: .; size: .; J: TRBJ1-4; V: TRBV24-1; CDR3: CATSDTGSNEKLFF; DNA: TGTGCCACCAGTGATACAGGGTCTAATGAAAAACTGTTTTTT
D: .; size: .; J: TRBJ1-4; V: TRBV6-1; CDR3: CASSDPGQANEKLFF; DNA: TGTGCCAGCAGTGACCCGGGACAAGCTAATGAAAAACTGTTTTTT
D: TRBD1; size: .; J: TRBJ1-5; V: TRBV18; CDR3: CASSPEQGDQPQHF; DNA: TGTGCCAGCTCACCGGAACAGGGGGATCAGCCCCAGCATTTT
D: .; size: .; J: TRBJ2-3; V: TRBV7-2; CDR3: CASSYRGLASTDTQYF; DNA: TGTGCCAGCAGCTACCGGGGACTCGCTAGCACAGATACGCAGTATTTT
D: TRBD1; size: .; J: TRBJ1-3; V: TRBV6-5; CDR3: CASSTGGRNTIYF; DNA: TGTGCCAGCAGTACAGGGGGGAGAAACACCATATATTTT
D: .; size: .; J: TRBJ1-2; V: TRBV6-5; CDR3: CASSYIAYGYTF; DNA: TGTGCCAGCAGTTACATTGCCTATGGCTACACCTTC
D: .; size: .; J: TRBJ1-3; V: TRBV4-3; CDR3: CASSDSQGMAGNTIYF; DNA: TGCGCCAGCAGCGATTCCCAGGGGATGGCAGGAAACACCATATATTTT
D: .; size: .; J: TRBJ2-5; V: TRBV5-4; CDR3: CASSFLQGGGETQYF; DNA: TGTGCCAGCAGTTTTCTACAAGGGGGAGGAGAGACCCAGTACTTC
D: TRBD1; size: .; J: TRBJ1-2; V: TRBV4-1; CDR3: CASSQDWGQGALGYTF; DNA: TGCGCCAGCAGCCAAGATTGGGGACAGGGGGCTCTCGGCTACACCTTC
D: TRBD1; size: .; J: TRBJ1-1; V: TRBV11-2; CDR3: CASSLVRGRVTEAFF; DNA: TGTGCCAGCAGCTTAGTCAGGGGGCGCGTCACTGAAGCTTTCTTT
D: .; size: .; J: TRBJ1-3; V: TRBV13; CDR3: CASSLVEVGNTIYF; DNA: TGTGCCAGCAGCTTAGTGGAGGTTGGAAACACCATATATTTT
D: .; size: .; J: TRBJ1-2; V: TRBV29-1; CDR3: CSVGDRDRLYGYTF; DNA: TGCAGCGTTGGAGATAGGGACCGCCTCTATGGCTACACCTTC
D: TRBD1; size: .; J: TRBJ1-2; V: TRBV9; CDR3: CASSSGQSTNYGYTF; DNA: TGTGCCAGCAGTTCGGGACAGTCAACTAACTATGGCTACACCTTC
D: .; size: .; J: TRBJ2-6; V: TRBV5-6; CDR3: CASSTSPGANVLTF; DNA: TGTGCCAGCAGCACGTCCCCAGGGGCCAACGTCCTGACTTTC
D: TRBD2; size: .; J: TRBJ2-3; V: TRBV18; CDR3: CASSPGLAGAGLADTQYF; DNA: TGTGCCAGCTCACCAGGACTAGCGGGGGCTGGTTTGGCAGATACGCAGTATTTT
D: TRBD1; size: .; J: TRBJ1-2; V: TRBV5-1; CDR3: CASSFDRGNGYTF; DNA: TGCGCCAGCAGCTTCGACAGGGGTAATGGCTACACCTTC
D: TRBD2; size: .; J: TRBJ2-3; V: TRBV5-1; CDR3: CASRSGGSTDTQYF; DNA: TGCGCCAGCAGGTCCGGGGGGTCCACAGATACGCAGTATTTT
D: .; size: .; J: TRBJ2-7; V: TRBV19; CDR3: CASSGRNEQYF; DNA: TGTGCCAGTAGTGGAAGGAACGAGCAGTACTTC
D: TRBD1; size: .; J: TRBJ2-2; V: TRBV5-4; CDR3: CASSRGTGATGELFF; DNA: TGTGCCAGCAGCCGGGGGACAGGGGCCACCGGGGAGCTGTTTTTT
D: .; size: once; J: TRBJ1-1; V: TRBV4-1; CDR3: CASSQERSRRTEAFF; DNA: TGCGCCAGCAGCCAAGAGAGGTCTCGACGCACTGAAGCTTTCTTT
D: .; size: once; J: TRBJ1-1; V: TRBV6-2/TRBV6-3; CDR3: CASSYSEGVPTEAFF; DNA: TGTGCCAGCAGTTACTCGGAAGGGGTACCTACTGAAGCTTTCTTT
D: .; size: .; J: TRBJ1-3; V: TRBV7-2; CDR3: CASSLLWVTSGNTIYF; DNA: TGTGCCAGCAGCTTACTTTGGGTTACCTCTGGAAACACCATATATTTT
D: TRBD2; size: few; J: TRBJ2-3; V: TRBV5-1; CDR3: CASSSASGDADTQYF; DNA: TGCGCCAGCAGCTCGGCTAGCGGGGATGCAGATACGCAGTATTTT
D: TRBD1; size: .; J: TRBJ2-1; V: TRBV5-1; CDR3: CAISDRGRSYNEQFF; DNA: TGCGCCATTTCCGACAGGGGGCGCTCCTACAATGAGCAGTTCTTC
D: .; size: .; J: TRBJ2-1; V: TRBV10-3; CDR3: CAISPTEDEQFF; DNA: TGTGCCATCAGTCCGACAGAGGATGAGCAGTTCTTC
D: .; size: .; J: TRBJ1-5; V: TRBV5-1; CDR3: CASSLEGSQPQHF; DNA: TGCGCCAGCAGCTTGGAGGGGTCTCAGCCCCAGCATTTT
D: TRBD1; size: .; J: TRBJ1-4; V: TRBV18; CDR3: CASSPPDRGQEKLFF; DNA: TGTGCCAGCTCACCCCCTGACAGGGGGCAAGAAAAACTGTTTTTT
D: TRBD2; size: once; J: TRBJ2-5; V: TRBV9; CDR3: CASSVGGLAFETQYF; DNA: TGTGCCAGCAGCGTAGGTGGACTAGCGTTTGAGACCCAGTACTTC
D: TRBD1; size: .; J: TRBJ2-7; V: TRBV4-1; CDR3: CASSLGQGAYEQYF; DNA: TGCGCCAGCAGCCTGGGACAGGGGGCCTACGAGCAGTACTTC
D: .; size: .; J: TRBJ1-5; V: TRBV18; CDR3: CASSPGGGNQPQHF; DNA: TGTGCCAGCTCACCAGGGGGCGGGAATCAGCCCCAGCATTTT
D: .; size: .; J: TRBJ2-1; V: TRBV7-9; CDR3: CASSFGTYNEQFF; DNA: TGTGCCAGCAGCTTTGGGACCTACAATGAGCAGTTCTTC
D: .; size: few; J: TRBJ1-2; V: TRBV21-1; CDR3: CASSKGETNYGYTF; DNA: TGTGCCAGCAGCAAAGGGGAGACTAACTATGGCTACACCTTC
D: .; size: .; J: TRBJ2-5; V: TRBV24-1; CDR3: CATSDYGTQETQYF; DNA: TGTGCCACCAGTGATTACGGGACTCAAGAGACCCAGTACTTC
D: .; size: .; J: TRBJ1-4; V: TRBV6-5; CDR3: CASSQWGLEEKLFF; DNA: TGTGCCAGCAGCCAGTGGGGGCTGGAAGAAAAACTGTTTTTT
D: TRBD1; size: .; J: TRBJ1-2; V: TRBV28; CDR3: CASSLRWVGQGETF; DNA: TGTGCCAGCAGTTTACGATGGGTGGGGCAGGGGGAAACCTTC
D: TRBD2; size: .; J: TRBJ2-7; V: TRBV5-1; CDR3: CASSPGTSGSIYEQYF; DNA: TGCGCCAGCAGCCCCGGGACTAGCGGGAGTATTTACGAGCAGTACTTC
D: .; size: .; J: TRBJ2-5; V: TRBV28; CDR3: CASSLKGPSRETQYF; DNA: TGTGCCAGCAGCCTCAAGGGACCTAGCCGGGAGACCCAGTACTTC
D: TRBD1; size: .; J: TRBJ1-5; V: TRBV28; CDR3: CASSSTGTGKNQPQHF; DNA: TGTGCCAGCAGTAGCACCGGGACAGGGAAAAATCAGCCCCAGCATTTT
D: TRBD1; size: .; J: TRBJ1-2; V: TRBV10-2; CDR3: CASSEAAGGVLYGYTF; DNA: TGCGCCAGCAGTGAGGCCGCAGGGGGCGTCCTCTATGGCTACACCTTC
D: TRBD1; size: .; J: TRBJ1-2; V: TRBV5-4; CDR3: CASSSAAGGDYGYTF; DNA: TGTGCCAGCAGCTCGGCGGCAGGGGGTGACTATGGCTACACCTTC
D: TRBD1; size: .; J: TRBJ1-2; V: TRBV18; CDR3: CASSPTGKNYGYTF; DNA: TGTGCCAGCTCACCGACAGGGAAGAACTATGGCTACACCTTC
D: .; size: .; J: TRBJ1-2; V: TRBV7-2; CDR3: CASSLRVGPGDGYTF; DNA: TGTGCCAGCAGCTTAAGAGTGGGTCCAGGGGATGGCTACACCTTC
D: TRBD1; size: .; J: TRBJ1-4; V: TRBV7-6; CDR3: CASSFRAGTGGEKLFF; DNA: TGTGCCAGCAGCTTTAGGGCCGGGACAGGGGGGGAAAAACTGTTTTTT
D: .; size: .; J: TRBJ1-1; V: TRBV5-4; CDR3: CASSFGASRRTEAFF; DNA: TGTGCCAGCAGCTTCGGGGCGTCACGGCGGACTGAAGCTTTCTTT